This T cell receptor (beta chain) stems from a study of blood T cell repertoires in COVID-19. Whole-study context: The samples span acute and convalescent COVID-19 from the United States, Italy and Spain. Sources were T cells, B-cell-depleted T cells, or PBMCs; the material itself was cDNA or gDNA.

This clone was seen a single time. The CDR3 spans 14 residues. The germline V gene has CDR1 SNHLY and CDR2 FYNNEI. Between the trimmed V and J ends, which lost 1 base and 6 bases, there was a span of 12 bases. In the original processing: Reference gene primer amplification in the assay estimated nucleated cell counts. Measured with immunoSEQ multiplex PCR; TCRdb has only the in-frame clones, and not every one. V, J and clone size derive from that table, while D and trimming were established from the DNA sequence. This table holds 99,000 or so clones, roughly 82% found once. Sequenced material: peripheral blood. This chain uses TRBV2 with TRBJ2-5; D gene ambiguous. The source of this sequence is a man aged 55 to 69 with acute or convalescent COVID-19. The CDR3 DNA sequence: TGTGCCAGCAGTGAAGAAGCCGCAGGTCAGACCCAGTACTTC. Amino acid sequence: CASSEEAAGQTQYF. Together with reference TRBV2 and TRBJ2-5, the CDR3 gives the full variable domain: EPEVTQTPSHQVTQMGQEVILRCVPISNHLYFYWYRQILGQKVEFLVSFYNNEISEKSEIFDDQFSVERPDGSNFTLKIRSTKLEDSAMYFCASSEEAAGQTQYFGPGTRLLVL.